The source of this T cell receptor beta chain is a study of blood T cell repertoires in COVID-19. Background on the study: PBMCs, B-cell-depleted T cells, or T cells were the source of the cDNA or gDNA that made up the material.

CDR1 is DFQATT and CDR2 is SNEGSKA in the germline V gene (reference sequence). CDR3 length: 13 amino acids. The V end was cut by 3 bases, the J end by 3 bases, with 8 bases between. Per the original data handling: Estimation of nucleated cell counts relied on the amplification of reference gene primers. TCRdb's table, derived via immunoSEQ multiplex PCR, lists solely in-frame clones and lacks some. The V and J calls and the clone size are those of that table, but D and trimming were determined from the DNA. The sample lists 110,000 or so clones, about 85% occurring once. The receptor was derived from a human donor in a cohort sampled during active COVID-19. The rearrangement uses TRBV20-1 and TRBJ1-4; D is uncertain. The specimen sequenced was peripheral blood. CDR3 in DNA: TGCAGTGCTAGTATCAGTCCTAATGAAAAACTGTTTTTT. Translation: CSASISPNEKLFF.